These 18 T cell receptor beta chains were sequenced from one sample in a study of Graves' ophthalmopathy and Graves' hyperthyroidism. From RNA, the CDR3 regions of TCR beta chains were amplified and sequenced. The library came from an HTBI-primed first-round RT-PCR and a second-round multiplex PCR. TCRdb re-derived calls from the multiplex PCR reads in MiXCR, one entry per CDR3 protein. This sample carries approximately 700,000 distinct CDR3 sequences, about two fifths of them seen once, and the ten largest clones take more than 2.5%. Sequenced sample: peripheral blood. These receptors all stem from an adult man with Graves' ophthalmopathy.

On this clonotype itself: Possible read error: a much larger clone is one base away. The CDR3 loop is CASSVWTGVTEAFF. As DNA, the CDR3 is TGTGCCAGCAGTGTATGGACAGGGGTCACTGAAGCTTTCTTT. This rearrangement joins TRBV2 to TRBJ1-1, with 9 bases fitting TRBD1. The CDR3 is 14 residues long. Trimming at V came to 4 bases and at J to 4 bases, leaving 4 bases not matched to a gene. The germline V gene encodes CDR1 SNHLY and CDR2 FYNNEI.

The table lists this clonotype with many counts. This chain uses TRBV12-3 or TRBV12-4 with TRBJ1-1; D is perhaps TRBD1 (5 bases). The CDR3 runs 14 residues. The V end was cut by 4 bases, the J end by 4 bases, with 13 bases between. The CDR3 region has the DNA TGTGCCAGCAGTTATAGGGGCGCGGGCACTGAAGCTTTCTTT. This sequence encodes CASSYRGAGTEAFF.

In the case of this clonotype: At one boundary the junction diverges from the germline segment, which might be a read error. V is TRBV19 and J is TRBJ1-5, with D tentatively TRBD1 (5 bases). The length of the CDR3 is 19 residues. Germline V CDR1 and CDR2: LNHDA, SQIVND (reference sequence). This chain's CDR3 is CVSSSPPGRRGLYNQPQHF. The DNA of the CDR3 is TGTGTCAGTAGTTCCCCTCCGGGCCGTCGGGGCTTGTACAATCAGCCCCAGCATTTT. Drawing the rest from reference TRBV19 and TRBJ1-5, the complete variable domain is DGGITQSPKYLFRKEGQNVTLSCEQNLNHDAMYWYRQDPGQGLRLIYYSQIVNDFQKGDIAEGYSVSREKKESFPLTVTSAQKNPTAFYLCVSSSPPGRRGLYNQPQHFGDGTRLSIL.

The J gene is TRBJ1-1, the V gene TRBV10-3, with D unresolved. The V end lost 11 bases, the J end lost 3 bases, and 10 bases lay between the germline ends. CDR1 is ENHRY, CDR2 SYGVKD, per germline. This CDR3 is built from 11 residues. CDR3 loop: CAGWEDTEAFF. CDR3 in DNA: TGTGCCGGATGGGAGGACACTGAAGCTTTCTTT.

The rearrangement links TRBV19 to TRBJ1-5; no firm D call. CDR3 length: 13 residues. V shed 11 bases and J shed 7 bases, with 18 bases lying between them. Per the germline V gene, CDR1 is LNHDA and CDR2 is SQIVND (reference sequence). In nucleotides, the CDR3 is TGTGCCTGGAGTGTAAGAGGGCAACAGCCCCAGCATTTT. This encodes CAWSVRGQQPQHF.

This clonotype was seen ten or more times. J is TRBJ1-1 and V is TRBV2, with D possibly matching TRBD1 (5 bases). CDR3 length: 15 residues. V was clipped by 4 bases and J by 1 base, with 13 bases between them. Looked up from germline, CDR1 is SNHLY and CDR2 is FYNNEI. Here the CDR3 DNA reads TGTGCCAGCAGTGTACAGGATTCATCGAACACTGAAGCTTTCTTT. Its translation: CASSVQDSSNTEAFF.

The chain has TRBV15 and TRBJ2-7; D is undetermined. Trimming removed 0 bases from V and 2 bases from J, with 5 bases in between. CDR1 is LNHNV, CDR2 YYDKDF, per germline (reference sequence). The CDR3 is 13 residues long. As DNA, the CDR3 is TGTGCCACCAGCAGAGATTTTACCTACGAGCAGTACTTC. Translating it yields CATSRDFTYEQYF.

This clonotype was seen ten or more times. The gene calls are TRBV13 and TRBJ1-1, with D maybe TRBD1 (6 bases). The CDR3 is made up of 13 amino acids. The germline gives CDR1 PRHDT, CDR2 FYEKMQ (reference sequence). V was cut by 4 bases and J by 12 bases, with 18 bases left in between. The CDR3 bases are TGTGCCAGCAGCTACACAGGGCTGAGGGAAACTTTCTTT. This encodes CASSYTGLRETFF. Based on the CDR3 plus reference TRBV13 and TRBJ1-1, the full variable domain is AAGVIQSPRHLIKEKRETATLKCYPIPRHDTVYWYQQGPGQDPQFLISFYEKMQSDKGSIPDRFSAQQFSDYHSELNMSSLELGDSALYFCASSYTGLRETFFGQGTRLTVV.

The chain has TRBV6-2 or TRBV6-3 and TRBJ1-1, with unresolved D. Trimming removed 2 bases from V and 8 bases from J, with 12 bases in between. This CDR3 is built from 13 residues. Germline CDR1 MNHEY, CDR2 SVGEGT. In nucleotides, the CDR3 is TGTGCCAGCAGTTACAGCAGTTTATCCGAAGCTTTCTTT. It codes for CASSYSSLSEAFF.

This clonotype has ten or more counts. This rearrangement joins TRBV7-8 to TRBJ2-7; weak D call: TRBD2 (6 bases). CDR1 is SGHVS and CDR2 is FQNEAQ in the germline V gene. This CDR3 region has 14 residues. Trimming left V 5 bases short and J 4 bases short, with 15 bases between. The CDR3, as DNA: TGTGCCAGCAGCCCCGGGACTCCGGCGTACGAGCAGTACTTC. This codes for CASSPGTPAYEQYF.

As concerns this clonotype: The CDR3 ends on some other residue instead of the conserved phenylalanine or tryptophan, so this is likely a read error. The DNA is left out, because the CDR3 cannot be placed on it with certainty; the CDR3 is given as TCRdb lists it. The V and J genes are TRBV24-1 and TRBJ1-1; the DNA was not used to check the table's D call, TRBD1. From germline, CDR1 is KGHDR and CDR2 SFDVKD. Ends included, the CDR3 has 11 residues. The CDR3 protein is CATSDPDRGLL.

This clonotype has ten or more counts. The chain's CDR3 is CASSWSSLNSPLHF. The DNA of the CDR3 is TGTGCCAGCAGCTGGAGTTCACTTAATTCACCCCTCCACTTT. V is TRBV12-3 or TRBV12-4 and J is TRBJ1-6; no clear D. The V gene lost 6 bases and the J gene lost 6 bases, with 12 bases spanning the gap. The CDR3 spans 14 residues.

The gene calls are TRBV20-1 and TRBJ1-2, with D maybe TRBD1 (6 bases). Trimming removed 0 bases at V and 7 bases at J, with 12 bases between. Germline V gene data show CDR1 as DFQATT and CDR2 as SNEGSKA (reference sequence). This CDR3 region has 13 residues. The CDR3 DNA reads as TGCAGTGCTAGAGATGACTGGGGGCTTGGCTACACCTTC. This sequence encodes CSARDDWGLGYTF.

V and J are TRBV10-3 and TRBJ1-2, with D perhaps matching TRBD1 (5 bases). V was shortened by 2 bases and J by 4 bases, with 8 bases between the two germline ends. CDR1 is ENHRY, CDR2 SYGVKD, per germline. The CDR3 consists of 13 residues. The CDR3 region is CAISEVGLYGYTF. Here the CDR3 DNA reads TGTGCCATCAGTGAGGTGGGGCTCTATGGCTACACCTTC.

This clonotype was picked up many times. This chain joins TRBV2 and TRBJ1-2; D gene ambiguous. V lost 3 bases and J 4 bases, leaving 3 bases between the germline ends. The CDR3 runs to 11 residues. CDR1 and CDR2 (germline): SNHLY, FYNNEI. CDR3 amino acids: CASSDLYGYTF. In DNA, the CDR3 is TGTGCCAGCAGTGACCTCTATGGCTACACCTTC.

CDR3 in amino acids: CASRKDRGGTDTQYF. The CDR3 bases are TGTGCCAGTAGAAAGGACAGGGGAGGCACAGATACGCAGTATTTT. The chain joins TRBV19 to TRBJ2-3, with 9 bases lining up with TRBD1. Germline V gene lookup returns CDR1 LNHDA and CDR2 SQIVND (reference sequence). The CDR3 covers 15 residues. V was pared by 6 bases and J by 1 base, with 5 bases of the junction left unmatched.

The table lists this clonotype with many counts. The rearrangement uses TRBV29-1 and TRBJ2-2; maybe TRBD2 (5 bases). Looked up from germline, CDR1 is SQVTM and CDR2 is ANQGSEA. V was shortened by 5 bases and J by 6 bases, with 10 bases between the two germline ends. This CDR3 is built from 12 residues. This CDR3 is CSVQMRAGELFF. The DNA for the CDR3 is TGCAGCGTTCAGATGAGGGCCGGGGAGCTGTTTTTT.

The chain joins TRBV4-2 to TRBJ1-2, with D possibly TRBD1 on 5 matching bases. The CDR3 has 17 amino acids. The V end was cut by 4 bases, the J end by 3 bases, with 21 bases between. Germline V gives CDR1 LGHNA, CDR2 YNFKEQ. CDR3 bases: TGTGCCAGCAGCCGCCTACCCTTGGCAGGGCTGGACTATGGCTACACCTTC. Encoded protein: CASSRLPLAGLDYGYTF.